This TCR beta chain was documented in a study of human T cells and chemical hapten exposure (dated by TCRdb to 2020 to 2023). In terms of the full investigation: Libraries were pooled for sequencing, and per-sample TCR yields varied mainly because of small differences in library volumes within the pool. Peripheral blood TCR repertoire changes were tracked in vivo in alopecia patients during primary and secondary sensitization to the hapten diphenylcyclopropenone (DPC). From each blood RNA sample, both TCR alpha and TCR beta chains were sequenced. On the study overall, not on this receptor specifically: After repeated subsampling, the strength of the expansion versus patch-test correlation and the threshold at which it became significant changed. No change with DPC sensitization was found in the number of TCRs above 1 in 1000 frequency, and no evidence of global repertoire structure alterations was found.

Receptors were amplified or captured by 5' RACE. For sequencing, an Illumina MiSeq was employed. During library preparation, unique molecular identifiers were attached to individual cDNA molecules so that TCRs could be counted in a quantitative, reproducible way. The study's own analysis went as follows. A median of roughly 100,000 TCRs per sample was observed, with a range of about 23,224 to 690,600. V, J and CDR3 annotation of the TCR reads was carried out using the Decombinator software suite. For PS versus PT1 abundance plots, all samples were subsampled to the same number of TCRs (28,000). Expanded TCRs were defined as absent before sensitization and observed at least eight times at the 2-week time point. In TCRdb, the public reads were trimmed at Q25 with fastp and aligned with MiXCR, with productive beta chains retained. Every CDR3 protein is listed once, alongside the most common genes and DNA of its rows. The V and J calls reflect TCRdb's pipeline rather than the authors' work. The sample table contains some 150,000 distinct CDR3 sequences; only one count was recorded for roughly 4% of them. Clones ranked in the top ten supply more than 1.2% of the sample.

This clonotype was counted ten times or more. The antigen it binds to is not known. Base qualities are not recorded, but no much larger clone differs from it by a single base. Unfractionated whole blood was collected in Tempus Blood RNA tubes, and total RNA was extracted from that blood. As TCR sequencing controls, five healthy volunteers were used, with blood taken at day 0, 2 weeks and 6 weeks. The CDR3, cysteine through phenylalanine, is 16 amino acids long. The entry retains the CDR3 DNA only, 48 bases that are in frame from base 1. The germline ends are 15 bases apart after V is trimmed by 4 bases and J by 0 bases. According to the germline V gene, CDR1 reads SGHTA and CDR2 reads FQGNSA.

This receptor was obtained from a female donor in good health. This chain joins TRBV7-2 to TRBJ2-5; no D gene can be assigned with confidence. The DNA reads TGTGCCAGCAGCTCTAAAAGCTTAGGGTACCAAGAGACCCAGTACTTC. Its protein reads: CASSSKSLGYQETQYF.